This T cell receptor beta chain is drawn from a study of T cell responses to AZD1222 COVID-19 vaccine. Study findings and constraints: Mapped onto spike, vaccine-associated CD4 TCRs spanned it and were dominant at 160-218 and 743-854. White British people made up most donors, females outnumbered males, and clonal diversity was possibly underestimated.

On this clone itself: Its antigen is unknown.

Measured with immunoSEQ multiplex PCR; TCRdb has only the in-frame clones, and not every one. The sample has some 120,000 clones, less than 95% seen once. The clonotype comes from an adult in good health. The specimen was peripheral blood, collected on day 0 of AZD1222 vaccination.

In DNA form, the CDR3 reads TGTGCCTGGAGGCACGTGTGGCCGTTTAATTCACCCCTCCACTTT. Protein: CAWRHVWPFNSPLHF. The chain links TRBV30 to TRBJ1-6; no firm D call. Trimming left V 3 bases short and J 6 bases short, with 15 bases between. The germline CDR1 and CDR2 sequences are GTSNPN and SVGIG (reference sequence). The CDR3 contains 15 residues.